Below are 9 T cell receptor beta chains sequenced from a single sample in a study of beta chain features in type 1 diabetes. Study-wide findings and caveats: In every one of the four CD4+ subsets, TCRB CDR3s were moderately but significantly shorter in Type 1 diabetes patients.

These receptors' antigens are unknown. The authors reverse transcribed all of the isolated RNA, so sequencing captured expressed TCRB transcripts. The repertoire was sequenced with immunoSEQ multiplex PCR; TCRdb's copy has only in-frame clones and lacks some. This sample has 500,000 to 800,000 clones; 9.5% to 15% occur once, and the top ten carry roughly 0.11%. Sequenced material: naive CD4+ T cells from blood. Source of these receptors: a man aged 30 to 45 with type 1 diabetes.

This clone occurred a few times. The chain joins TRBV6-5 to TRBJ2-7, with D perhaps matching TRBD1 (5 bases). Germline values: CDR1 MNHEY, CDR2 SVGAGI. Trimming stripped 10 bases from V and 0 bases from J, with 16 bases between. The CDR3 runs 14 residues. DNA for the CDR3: TGTGCCACCCTACCCCGGACAAGCTCCTACGAGCAGTACTTC. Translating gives CATLPRTSSYEQYF.

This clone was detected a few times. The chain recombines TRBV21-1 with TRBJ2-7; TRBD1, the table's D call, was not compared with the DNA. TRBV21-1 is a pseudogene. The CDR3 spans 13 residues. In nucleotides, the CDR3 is TGTGCCTGGAAGACAGGGGTATGCCACGAGCAGTACTTC. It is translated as CAWKTGVCHEQYF.

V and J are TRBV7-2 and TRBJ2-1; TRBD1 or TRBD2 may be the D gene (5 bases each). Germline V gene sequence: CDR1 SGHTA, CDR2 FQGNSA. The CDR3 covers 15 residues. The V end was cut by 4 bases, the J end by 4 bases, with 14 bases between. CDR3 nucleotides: TGTGCCAGCAGCTCAGAGGGGTACACTTACAATGAGCAGTTCTTC. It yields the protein CASSSEGYTYNEQFF.

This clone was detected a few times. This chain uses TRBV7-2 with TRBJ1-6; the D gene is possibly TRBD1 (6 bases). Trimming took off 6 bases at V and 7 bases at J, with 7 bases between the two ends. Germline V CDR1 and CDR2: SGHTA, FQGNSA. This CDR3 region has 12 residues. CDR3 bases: TGTGCCAGCAGTACAGGGAATTCACCCCTCCACTTT. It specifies CASSTGNSPLHF.

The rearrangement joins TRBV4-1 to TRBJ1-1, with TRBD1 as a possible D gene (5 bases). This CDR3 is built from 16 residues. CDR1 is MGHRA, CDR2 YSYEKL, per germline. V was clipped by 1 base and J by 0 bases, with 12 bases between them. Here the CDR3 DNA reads TGCGCCAGCAGCCAAGTCGGGGGGATCATGAACACTGAAGCTTTCTTT. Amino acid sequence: CASSQVGGIMNTEAFF.

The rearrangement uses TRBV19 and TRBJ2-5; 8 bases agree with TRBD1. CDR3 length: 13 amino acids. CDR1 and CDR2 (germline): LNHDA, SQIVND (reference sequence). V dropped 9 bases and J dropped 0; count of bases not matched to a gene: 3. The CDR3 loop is CASRDRNQETQYF. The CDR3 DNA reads TGTGCCAGCCGGGACAGGAACCAAGAGACCCAGTACTTC.

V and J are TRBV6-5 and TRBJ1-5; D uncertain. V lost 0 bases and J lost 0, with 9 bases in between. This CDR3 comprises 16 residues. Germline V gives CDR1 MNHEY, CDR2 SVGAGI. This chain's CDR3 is CASSYSVQNSNQPQHF. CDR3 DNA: TGTGCCAGCAGTTACTCGGTACAGAATAGCAATCAGCCCCAGCATTTT.

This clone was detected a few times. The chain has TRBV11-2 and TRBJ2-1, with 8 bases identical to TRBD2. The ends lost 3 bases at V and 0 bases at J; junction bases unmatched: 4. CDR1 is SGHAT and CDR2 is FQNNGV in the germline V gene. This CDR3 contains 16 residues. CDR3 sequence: CASSFLAGSSYNEQFF. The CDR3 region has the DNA TGTGCCAGCAGCTTTTTAGCGGGGAGCTCCTACAATGAGCAGTTCTTC.

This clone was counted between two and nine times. DNA of the CDR3: TGTGCCAGCTCCTGGACGTCGTCTGGGGCCAACGTCCTGACTTTC. It translates to CASSWTSSGANVLTF. The chain employs TRBV6-5 and TRBJ2-6, with no clear D. The V end was cut by 8 bases, the J end by 1 base, with 12 bases between. CDR3 length equals 15 residues. Germline V gene data show CDR1 as MNHEY and CDR2 as SVGAGI.